This TCR beta chain was sequenced during a study of T cell responses to AZD1222 COVID-19 vaccine. Sequenced by immunoSEQ multiplex PCR; TCRdb stores in-frame clones only, minus some. The sample contains about 120,000 clones, about 89% of which appear only once. V shed 4 bases and J shed 9 bases, with 30 bases lying between them. There are 18 residues in the CDR3. Germline values: CDR1 SGDLS, CDR2 YYNGEE. The V call is TRBV9, the J call TRBJ2-3; possible D gene TRBD2, 7 bases. The receptor was derived from an adult in good health. This sample comprised peripheral blood, obtained on day 0 of AZD1222 vaccination. Here the CDR3 reads CASSPWGGAEGTRNTQYF. The CDR3 nucleotides read TGTGCCAGCAGCCCGTGGGGGGGGGCGGAGGGCACGCGGAACACGCAGTATTTT.